The sequence of this T cell receptor (beta chain) was determined in a study of blood T cells in healthy people across ages (dated by TCRdb to about 2015). Turning to the overall study: Template switching captured roughly one uniquely barcoded TCR beta cDNA molecule per two T cells in model experiments. The donors were split into four age groups: young (average around 17 years), middle-aged (around 37), aged (62) and long-lived (about 74). Donors of different ages were randomly distributed across sequencing lanes to avoid experimental bias. The study measured age-related changes in TCR beta repertoire diversity using deep sequencing normalized with unique cDNA molecular identifiers. For two donors (one aged 18 to 30 and one aged 80 or older), the study analyzed two additional independent replicas of 1 million unique cDNA reads from the same blood draw. Overall study outcomes, separate from this receptor: The percentage of naive T cells measured by flow cytometry correlated strongly with observed TCR beta diversity. The long-lived group showed more naive CD4+ T cells, fewer expanded clones and increased TCR diversity than the aged group, suggesting age selection. The CMV infection status of donors was not known, potentially confounding age-related changes in expanded clonotypes. Bulk unsorted PBMC profiling prevented conclusive comparison of naive and antigen-experienced compartments. Estimates of total diversity from one million sequenced T cells were regarded as lower bounds and underestimates. As age increased, observed TCR beta diversity per million T cells dropped in a roughly linear way, and a significant reduction was already evident by age about 40.

From the cysteine through the phenylalanine, the CDR3 covers 14 amino acids. The read is trimmed to its CDR3 DNA, 42 bases read in frame from base 1. Via the germline V gene, CDR1 is LGHNA and CDR2 YSLEER. The roughly 39 donors, aged 6 to 90 years, were systemically healthy Caucasian individuals from Russia. Each donor gave 8 to 10 milliliters of peripheral blood, drawn into EDTA-treated Vacutainer tubes. PBMCs were isolated by Ficoll-Paque density-gradient centrifugation, with at least 6 million obtained per sample. Trizol reagent was used to extract total RNA from the PBMCs, yielding at least 6 micrograms per sample. Naive CD45RAhigh/CD27high T cell percentages were measured by flow cytometry on a PBMC aliquot from every donor. On this clonotype itself: The clone's antigen remains unknown. There are no base qualities to consult, and no much larger clone falls within one base.

Libraries were made using 5' RACE. The run used an Illumina HiSeq 2500. A second PCR of 7 to 11 cycles was run with a J-beta primer mix and a sample-barcoded 5' primer. Each TCR beta cDNA molecule received a unique molecular identifier from a template-switch 5' adaptor carrying 12 random nucleotides. At least 2.5 million CDR3-containing paired-end reads were obtained from each sample. The Mint cDNA synthesis kit, primed by a TRBC-specific oligonucleotide, was used to synthesize first-strand cDNA from all RNA. Following uracil-DNA glycosylase treatment, a first 18-cycle PCR with universal primers M1SS and BC2_uni_R was performed on all cDNA. The published analysis was carried out like this. For normalization, 1 million high-quality reads were randomly selected from each sample, with every read carrying a distinct molecular identifier. Reads with shared molecular identifiers were discarded instead of being binned into consensus sequences. CDR3 identification, clonotype clustering and error correction used MiTCR with a Q25 quality threshold and the strictest error-elimination algorithm. Lower-bound total TCR beta diversity was estimated with a nonparametric unseen species model using Euler transformation. TCRdb passed the public sequencing reads through fastp at Q25 and MiXCR, retaining productive beta sequences. Every distinct CDR3 protein forms one entry, paired with its most common genes and DNA. In this record, the V and J calls reflect TCRdb's handling and not the investigators' own analysis. The sample has more than 550,000 distinct CDR3 sequences on record, about 24% of them singletons. The top ten clonotypes cover approximately 20% of the sample.

Sequencing was carried out using blood. This sequence uses TRBV4-3 and TRBJ2-7, with an unclear D gene assignment. The J call may be faulty, since TRBJ2-1 better matches the DNA end. This clonotype was sampled from a man between 70 and 80 years old in good health. In nucleotide form, the sequence is TGCGCCAGCAGCCAAGCAGCAATCTACAATGAGCAGTTCTTC. Its product reads: CASSQAAIYNEQFF.